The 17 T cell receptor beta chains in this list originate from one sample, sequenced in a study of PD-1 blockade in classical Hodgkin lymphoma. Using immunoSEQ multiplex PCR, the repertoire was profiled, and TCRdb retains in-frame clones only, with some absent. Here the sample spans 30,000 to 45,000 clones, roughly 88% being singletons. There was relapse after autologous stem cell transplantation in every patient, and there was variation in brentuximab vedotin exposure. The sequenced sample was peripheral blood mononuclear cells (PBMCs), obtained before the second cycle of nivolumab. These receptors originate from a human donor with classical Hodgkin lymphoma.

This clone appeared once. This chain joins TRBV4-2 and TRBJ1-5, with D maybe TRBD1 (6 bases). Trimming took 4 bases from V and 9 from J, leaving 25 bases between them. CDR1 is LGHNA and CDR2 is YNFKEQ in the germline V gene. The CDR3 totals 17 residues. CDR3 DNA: TGTGCCAGCAGCCTGGGGACGCCGGCACAGGGTTTGCTGCCCCAGCATTTT. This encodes CASSLGTPAQGLLPQHF.

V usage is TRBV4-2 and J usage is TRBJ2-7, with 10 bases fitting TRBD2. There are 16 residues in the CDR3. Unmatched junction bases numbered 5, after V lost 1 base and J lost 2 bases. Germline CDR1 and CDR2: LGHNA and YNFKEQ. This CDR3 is CASSQVASGGAYEQYF. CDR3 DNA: TGTGCCAGCAGCCAAGTGGCTAGCGGGGGAGCCTACGAGCAGTACTTC.

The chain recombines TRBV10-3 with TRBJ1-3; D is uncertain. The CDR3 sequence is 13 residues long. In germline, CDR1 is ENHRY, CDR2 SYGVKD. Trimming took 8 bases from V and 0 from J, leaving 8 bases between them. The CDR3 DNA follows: TGTGCCATCGTGCCAAGCTCTGGAAACACCATATATTTT. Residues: CAIVPSSGNTIYF.

The CDR3 DNA is TGTGCCAGCAGCTTAGGGCGGACTAGTATCAATGAGCAGTTCTTC. It is translated as CASSLGRTSINEQFF. The gene calls are TRBV11-2 and TRBJ2-1; 7 nucleotides line up with TRBD2. CDR3 size: 15 residues. Germline lookup yields CDR1 SGHAT and CDR2 FQNNGV. J lost 6 bases, V lost 1 base, and 6 bases had no gene match.

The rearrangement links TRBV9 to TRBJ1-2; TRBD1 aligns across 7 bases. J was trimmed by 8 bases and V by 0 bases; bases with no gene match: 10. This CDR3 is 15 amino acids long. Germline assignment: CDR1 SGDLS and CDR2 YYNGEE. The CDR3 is CASSVVPTGLGGYTF. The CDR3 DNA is TGTGCCAGCAGCGTAGTACCGACAGGGTTGGGCGGCTACACCTTC.

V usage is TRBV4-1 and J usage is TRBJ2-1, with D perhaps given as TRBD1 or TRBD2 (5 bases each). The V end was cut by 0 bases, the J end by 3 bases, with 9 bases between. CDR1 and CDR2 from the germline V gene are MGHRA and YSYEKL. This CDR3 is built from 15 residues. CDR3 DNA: TGCGCCAGCAGCCAAGACGGGACGAACTACAATGAGCAGTTCTTC. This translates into CASSQDGTNYNEQFF.

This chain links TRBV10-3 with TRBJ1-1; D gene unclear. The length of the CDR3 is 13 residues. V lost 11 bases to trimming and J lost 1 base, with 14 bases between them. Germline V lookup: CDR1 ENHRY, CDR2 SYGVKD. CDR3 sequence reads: CAGRHVENTEAFF. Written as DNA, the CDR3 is TGTGCCGGGCGACACGTCGAGAACACTGAAGCTTTCTTT.

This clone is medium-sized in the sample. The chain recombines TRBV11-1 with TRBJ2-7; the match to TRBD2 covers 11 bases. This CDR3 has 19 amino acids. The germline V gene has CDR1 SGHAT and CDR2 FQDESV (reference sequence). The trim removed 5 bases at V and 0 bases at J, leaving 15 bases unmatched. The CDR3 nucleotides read TGTGCCAGCAGCCGCCGGGGACTAGCGGTCTTATCGGGCTCCTACGAGCAGTACTTC. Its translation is CASSRRGLAVLSGSYEQYF.

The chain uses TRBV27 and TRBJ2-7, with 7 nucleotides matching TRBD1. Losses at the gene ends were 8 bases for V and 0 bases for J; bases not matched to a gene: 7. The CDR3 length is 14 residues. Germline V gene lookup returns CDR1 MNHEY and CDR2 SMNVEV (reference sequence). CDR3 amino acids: CASSLGTDSYEQYF. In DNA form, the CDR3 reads TGTGCCAGCTCCCTGGGGACAGACTCCTACGAGCAGTACTTC.

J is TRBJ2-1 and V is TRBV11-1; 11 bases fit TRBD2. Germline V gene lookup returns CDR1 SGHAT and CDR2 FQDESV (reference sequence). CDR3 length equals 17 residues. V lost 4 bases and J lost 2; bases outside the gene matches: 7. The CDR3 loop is CASSYTLAGGAYNEQFF. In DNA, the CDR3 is TGTGCCAGCAGCTATACGTTAGCGGGAGGGGCCTACAATGAGCAGTTCTTC.

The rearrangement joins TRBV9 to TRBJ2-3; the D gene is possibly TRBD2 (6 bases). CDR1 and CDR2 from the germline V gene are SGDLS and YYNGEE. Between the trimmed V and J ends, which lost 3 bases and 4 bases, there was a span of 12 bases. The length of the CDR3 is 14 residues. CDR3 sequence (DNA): TGTGCCAGCAGCGGTCGGGACTCGGCAGATACGCAGTATTTT. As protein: CASSGRDSADTQYF. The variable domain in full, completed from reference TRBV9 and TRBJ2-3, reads DSGVTQTPKHLITATGQRVTLRCSPRSGDLSVYWYQQSLDQGLQFLIQYYNGEERAKGNILERFSAQQFPDLHSELNLSSLELGDSALYFCASSGRDSADTQYFGPGTRLTVL.

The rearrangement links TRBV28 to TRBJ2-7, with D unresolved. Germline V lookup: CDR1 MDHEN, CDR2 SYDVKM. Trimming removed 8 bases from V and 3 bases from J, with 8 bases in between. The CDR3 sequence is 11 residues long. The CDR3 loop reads CASGIVYEQYF. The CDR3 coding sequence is TGTGCCAGCGGAATCGTCTACGAGCAGTACTTC.

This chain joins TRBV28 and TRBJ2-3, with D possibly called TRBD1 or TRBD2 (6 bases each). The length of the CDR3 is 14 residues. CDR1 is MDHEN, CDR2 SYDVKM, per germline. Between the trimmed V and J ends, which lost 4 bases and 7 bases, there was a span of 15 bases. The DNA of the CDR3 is TGTGCCAGCAGTTGGGGGACTCGGGGGCATACGCAGTATTTT. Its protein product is CASSWGTRGHTQYF.

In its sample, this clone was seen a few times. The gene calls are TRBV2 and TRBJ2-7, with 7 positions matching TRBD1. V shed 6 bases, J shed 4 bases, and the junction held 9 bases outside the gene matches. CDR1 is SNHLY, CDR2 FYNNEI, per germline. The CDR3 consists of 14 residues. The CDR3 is CASRGGAWGYEQYF. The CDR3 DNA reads TGTGCCAGCAGAGGGGGCGCGTGGGGATACGAGCAGTACTTC.

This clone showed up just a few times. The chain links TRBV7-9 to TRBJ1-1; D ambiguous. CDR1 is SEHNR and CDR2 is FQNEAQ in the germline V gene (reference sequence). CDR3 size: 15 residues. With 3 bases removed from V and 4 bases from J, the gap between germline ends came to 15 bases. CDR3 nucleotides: TGTGCCAGCAGCTTCAGCAGCGACGGAGGCACTGAAGCTTTCTTT. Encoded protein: CASSFSSDGGTEAFF.

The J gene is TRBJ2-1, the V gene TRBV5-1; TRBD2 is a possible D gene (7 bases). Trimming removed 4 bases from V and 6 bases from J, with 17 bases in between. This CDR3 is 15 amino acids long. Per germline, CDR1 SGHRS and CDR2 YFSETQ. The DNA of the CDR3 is TGCGCCAGCAGCCGGGGGGCGGGAGAGCCCAATGAGCAGTTCTTC. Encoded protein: CASSRGAGEPNEQFF.

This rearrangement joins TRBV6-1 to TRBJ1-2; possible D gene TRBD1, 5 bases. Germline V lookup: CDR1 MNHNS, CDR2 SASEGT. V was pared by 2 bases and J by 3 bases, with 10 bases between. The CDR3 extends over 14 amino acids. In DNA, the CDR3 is TGTGCCAGCAGTGAATGGGGGTCGGACTATGGCTACACCTTC. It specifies CASSEWGSDYGYTF.